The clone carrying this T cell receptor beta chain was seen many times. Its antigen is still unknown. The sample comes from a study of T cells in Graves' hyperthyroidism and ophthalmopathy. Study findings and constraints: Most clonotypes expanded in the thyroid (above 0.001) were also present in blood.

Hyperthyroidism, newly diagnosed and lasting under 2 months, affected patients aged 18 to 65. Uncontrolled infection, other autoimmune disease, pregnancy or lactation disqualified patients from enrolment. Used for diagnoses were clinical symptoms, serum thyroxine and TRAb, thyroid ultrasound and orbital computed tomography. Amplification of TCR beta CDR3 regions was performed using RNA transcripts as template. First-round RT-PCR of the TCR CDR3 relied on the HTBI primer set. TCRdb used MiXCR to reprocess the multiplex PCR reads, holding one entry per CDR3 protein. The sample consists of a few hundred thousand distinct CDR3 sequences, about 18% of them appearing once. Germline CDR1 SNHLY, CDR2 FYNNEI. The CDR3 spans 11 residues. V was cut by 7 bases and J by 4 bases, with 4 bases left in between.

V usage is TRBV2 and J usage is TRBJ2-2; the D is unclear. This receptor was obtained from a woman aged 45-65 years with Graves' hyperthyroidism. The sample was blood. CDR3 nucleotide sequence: TGTGCCAGCAAGGTCACCGGGGAGCTGTTTTTT. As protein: CASKVTGELFF.